The clone carrying this TCR beta chain was seen a handful of times. Its antigen is currently unknown. Sequencing targeted expressed TCRB transcripts, as all isolated RNA had been reverse transcribed. The repertoire was sequenced with immunoSEQ multiplex PCR; TCRdb's copy has only in-frame clones and lacks some. The sample includes fewer than 200,000 clones, about 13% of them seen just once. The sample originates from a study of beta chain features in type 1 diabetes. Study-wide background: Healthy donors and patients had similar age, gender and cell yields. Study-wide results and limits: The study found that naive, central memory and Treg TCRB repertoires appeared more similar in patients than in healthy donors. Researchers caution that PCR might favor shorter templates, equally among patients and controls.

This CDR3 region has 13 residues. The V gene's germline CDR1 is GTSNPN and CDR2 SVGIG (reference sequence). The germline V and J ends were trimmed by 3 bases and 8 bases, with 13 bases remaining between them. Sequencing was done on a sample of central memory CD4+ T cells from blood. The chain joins TRBV30 to TRBJ1-4; D unresolved. This receptor was taken from a woman between 18 and 29 years old in good health. CDR3 nucleotides: TGTGCCTGGAGAGACCCAGGTCGGGAAAAACTGTTTTTT. This gives the protein CAWRDPGREKLFF.